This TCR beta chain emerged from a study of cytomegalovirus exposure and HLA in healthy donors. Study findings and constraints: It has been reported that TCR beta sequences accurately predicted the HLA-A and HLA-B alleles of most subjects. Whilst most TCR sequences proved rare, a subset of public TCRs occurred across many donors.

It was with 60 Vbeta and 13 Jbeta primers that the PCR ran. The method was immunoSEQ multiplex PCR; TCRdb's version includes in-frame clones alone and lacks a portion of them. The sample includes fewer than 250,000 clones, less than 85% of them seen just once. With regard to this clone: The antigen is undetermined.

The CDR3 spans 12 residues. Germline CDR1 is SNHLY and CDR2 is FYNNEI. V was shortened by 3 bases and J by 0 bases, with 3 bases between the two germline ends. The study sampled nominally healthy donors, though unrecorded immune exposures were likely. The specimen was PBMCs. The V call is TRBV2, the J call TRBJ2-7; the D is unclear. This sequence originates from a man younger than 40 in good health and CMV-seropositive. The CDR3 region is CASSDVSYEQYF. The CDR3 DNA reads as TGTGCCAGCAGTGACGTCTCCTACGAGCAGTACTTC.